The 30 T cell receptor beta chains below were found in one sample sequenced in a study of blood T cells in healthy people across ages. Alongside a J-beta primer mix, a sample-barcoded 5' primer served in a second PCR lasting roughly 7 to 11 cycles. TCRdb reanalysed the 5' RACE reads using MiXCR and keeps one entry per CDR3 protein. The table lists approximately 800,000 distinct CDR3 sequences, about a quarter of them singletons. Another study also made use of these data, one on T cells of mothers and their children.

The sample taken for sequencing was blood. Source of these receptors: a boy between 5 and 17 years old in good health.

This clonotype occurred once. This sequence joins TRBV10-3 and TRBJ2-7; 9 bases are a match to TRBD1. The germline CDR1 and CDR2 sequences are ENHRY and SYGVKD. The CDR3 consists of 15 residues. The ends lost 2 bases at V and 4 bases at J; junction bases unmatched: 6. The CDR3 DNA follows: TGTGCCATCAGTGAGGGAGGGACAGGGCAGTACGAGCAGTACTTC. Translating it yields CAISEGGTGQYEQYF.

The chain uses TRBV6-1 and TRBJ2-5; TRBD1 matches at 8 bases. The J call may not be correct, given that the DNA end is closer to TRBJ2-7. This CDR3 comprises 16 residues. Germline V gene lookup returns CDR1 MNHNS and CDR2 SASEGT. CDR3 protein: CASSAAGGVKGYEQYF. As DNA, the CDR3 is TGTGCCAGCAGTGCTGCAGGGGGCGTGAAGGGCTACGAGCAGTACTTC.

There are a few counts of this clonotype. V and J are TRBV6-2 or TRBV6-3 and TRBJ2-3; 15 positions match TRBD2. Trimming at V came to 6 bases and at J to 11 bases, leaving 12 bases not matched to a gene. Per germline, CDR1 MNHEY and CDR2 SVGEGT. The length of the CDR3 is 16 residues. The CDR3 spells CASSDPLGTSGGMQYF. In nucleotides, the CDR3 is TGTGCCAGCAGCGACCCCCTCGGGACTAGCGGGGGGATGCAGTATTTT.

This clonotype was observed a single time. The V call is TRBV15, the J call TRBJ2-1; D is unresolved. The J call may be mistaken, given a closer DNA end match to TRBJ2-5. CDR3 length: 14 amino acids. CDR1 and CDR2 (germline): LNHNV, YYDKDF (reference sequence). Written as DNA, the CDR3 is TGTGCCACCAGCGGGCCCTCTCCACAAGAGACCCAGTACTTC. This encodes CATSGPSPQETQYF.

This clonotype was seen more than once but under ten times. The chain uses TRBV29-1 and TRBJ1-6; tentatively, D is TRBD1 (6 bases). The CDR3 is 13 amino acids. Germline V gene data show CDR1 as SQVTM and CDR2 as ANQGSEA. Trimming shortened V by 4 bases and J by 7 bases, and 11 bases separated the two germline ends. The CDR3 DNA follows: TGCAGCGTTGGTTGGGGGCCAAATTCACCCCTCCACTTT. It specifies CSVGWGPNSPLHF.

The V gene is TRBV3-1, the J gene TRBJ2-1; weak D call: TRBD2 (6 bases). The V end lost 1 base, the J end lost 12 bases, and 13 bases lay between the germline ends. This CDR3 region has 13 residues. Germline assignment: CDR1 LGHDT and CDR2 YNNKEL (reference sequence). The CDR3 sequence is CASSQGPEGRQFF. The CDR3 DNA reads TGTGCCAGCAGCCAAGGCCCGGAGGGGAGGCAGTTCTTC.

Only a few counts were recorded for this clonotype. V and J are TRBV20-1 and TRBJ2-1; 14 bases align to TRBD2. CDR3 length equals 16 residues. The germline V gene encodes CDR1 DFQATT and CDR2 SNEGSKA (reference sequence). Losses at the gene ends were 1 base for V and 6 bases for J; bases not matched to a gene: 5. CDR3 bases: TGCAGTGCTAGAGGAAGACTAGCGGGAGGGCCCAATGAGCAGTTCTTC. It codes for CSARGRLAGGPNEQFF.

CDR3 DNA sequence: TGTGCCAGCAGCATCTCAGGCCCCAATCAGCCCCAGCATTTT. Translating it yields CASSISGPNQPQHF. The chain joins TRBV7-9 to TRBJ1-5, with unresolved D. The CDR3 consists of 14 residues. Germline-derived CDR1 and CDR2 are SEHNR and FQNEAQ (reference sequence). V was shortened by 5 bases and J by 3 bases, with 11 bases between the two germline ends.

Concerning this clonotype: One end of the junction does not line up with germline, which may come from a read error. The CDR3 DNA reads as TGTGCCAACAGCTTACTAGCGGGGACAGATACGCAGTATTTT. As protein: CANSLLAGTDTQYF. The chain links TRBV7-3 to TRBJ2-3, with TRBD2 matching over 10 bases. Germline V gives CDR1 SGHTA, CDR2 FQGTGA. There are 14 residues in the CDR3. The complete variable domain, with remaining parts taken from reference TRBV7-3 and TRBJ2-3, reads GAGVSQTPSNKVTEKGKYVELRCDPISGHTALYWYRQSLGQGPEFLIYFQGTGAADDSGLPNDRFFAVRPEGSVSTLKIQRTERGDSAVYLCANSLLAGTDTQYFGPGTRLTVL.

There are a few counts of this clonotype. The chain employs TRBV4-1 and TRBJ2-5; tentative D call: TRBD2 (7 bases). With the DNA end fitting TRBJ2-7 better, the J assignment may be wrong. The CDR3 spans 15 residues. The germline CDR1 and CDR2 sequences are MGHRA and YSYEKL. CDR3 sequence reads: CASSQGGGGLGEQYF. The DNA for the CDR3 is TGCGCCAGCAGCCAAGGGGGAGGGGGGCTCGGCGAGCAGTACTTC.

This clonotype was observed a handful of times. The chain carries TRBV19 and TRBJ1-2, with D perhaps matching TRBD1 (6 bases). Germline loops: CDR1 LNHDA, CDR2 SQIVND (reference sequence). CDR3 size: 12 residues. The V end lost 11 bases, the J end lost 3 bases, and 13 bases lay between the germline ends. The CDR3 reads CAATGFDYGYTF. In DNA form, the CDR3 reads TGTGCCGCAACAGGGTTCGACTATGGCTACACCTTC. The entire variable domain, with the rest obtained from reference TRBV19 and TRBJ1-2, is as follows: DGGITQSPKYLFRKEGQNVTLSCEQNLNHDAMYWYRQDPGQGLRLIYYSQIVNDFQKGDIAEGYSVSREKKESFPLTVTSAQKNPTAFYLCAATGFDYGYTFGSGTRLTVV.

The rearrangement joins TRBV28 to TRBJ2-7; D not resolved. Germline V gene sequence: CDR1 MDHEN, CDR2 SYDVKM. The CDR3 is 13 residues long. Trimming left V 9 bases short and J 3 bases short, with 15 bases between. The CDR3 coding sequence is TGTGCCAGTGCGCGAATAGGTTTCTACGAGCAGTACTTC. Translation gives CASARIGFYEQYF.

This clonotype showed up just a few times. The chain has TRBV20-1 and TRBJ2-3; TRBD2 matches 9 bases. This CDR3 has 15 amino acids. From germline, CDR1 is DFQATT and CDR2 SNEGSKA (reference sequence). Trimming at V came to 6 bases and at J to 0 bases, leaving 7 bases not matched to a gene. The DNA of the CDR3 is TGCAGTGCACGACTAGCGGCAACTAGCACAGATACGCAGTATTTT. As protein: CSARLAATSTDTQYF.

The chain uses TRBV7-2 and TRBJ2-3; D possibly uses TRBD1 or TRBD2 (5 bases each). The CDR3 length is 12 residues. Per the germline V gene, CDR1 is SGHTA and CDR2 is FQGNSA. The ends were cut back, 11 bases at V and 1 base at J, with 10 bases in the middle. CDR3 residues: CAVGDGTDTQYF. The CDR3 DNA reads TGTGCCGTGGGGGACGGCACAGATACGCAGTATTTT.

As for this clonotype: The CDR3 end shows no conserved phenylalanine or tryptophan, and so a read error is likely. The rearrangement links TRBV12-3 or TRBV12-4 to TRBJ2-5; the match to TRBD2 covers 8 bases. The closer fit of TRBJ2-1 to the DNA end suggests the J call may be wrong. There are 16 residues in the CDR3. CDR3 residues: CAGSPRGGRGVREQFL. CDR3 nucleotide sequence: TGTGCCGGCAGTCCGCGCGGGGGGCGTGGGGTCCGCGAGCAGTTCCTC.

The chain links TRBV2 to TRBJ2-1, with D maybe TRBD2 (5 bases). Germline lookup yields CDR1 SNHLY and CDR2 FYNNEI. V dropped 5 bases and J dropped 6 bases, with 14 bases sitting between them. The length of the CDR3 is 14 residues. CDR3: CASSRNRAGNEQFF. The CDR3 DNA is TGTGCCAGCAGTAGGAATAGGGCGGGCAATGAGCAGTTCTTC.

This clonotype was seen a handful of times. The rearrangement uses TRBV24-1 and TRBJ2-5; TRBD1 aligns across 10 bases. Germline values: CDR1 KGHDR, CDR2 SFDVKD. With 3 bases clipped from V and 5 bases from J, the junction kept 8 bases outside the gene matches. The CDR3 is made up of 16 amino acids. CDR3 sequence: CATSDRLTGGRETQYF. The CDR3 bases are TGTGCCACCAGTGATAGACTGACAGGGGGCAGGGAGACCCAGTACTTC.

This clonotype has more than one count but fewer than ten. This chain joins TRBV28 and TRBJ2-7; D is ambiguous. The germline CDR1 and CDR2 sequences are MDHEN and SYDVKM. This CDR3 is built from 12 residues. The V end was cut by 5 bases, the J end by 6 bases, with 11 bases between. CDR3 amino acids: CASSLKGGEQYF. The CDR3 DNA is TGTGCCAGCAGTCTGAAGGGTGGCGAGCAGTACTTC.

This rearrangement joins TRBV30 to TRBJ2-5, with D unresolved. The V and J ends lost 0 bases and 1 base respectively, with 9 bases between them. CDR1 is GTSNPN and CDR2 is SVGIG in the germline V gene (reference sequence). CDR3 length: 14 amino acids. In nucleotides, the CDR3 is TGTGCCTGGAGTGTCCAGGCCACCCAAGAGACCCAGTACTTC. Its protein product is CAWSVQATQETQYF.

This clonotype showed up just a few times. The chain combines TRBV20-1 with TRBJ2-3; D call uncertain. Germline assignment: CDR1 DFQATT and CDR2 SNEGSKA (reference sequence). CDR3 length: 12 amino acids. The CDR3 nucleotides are TGCAGCGAACTGACCGTCACAGATACGCAGTATTTT. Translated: CSELTVTDTQYF.

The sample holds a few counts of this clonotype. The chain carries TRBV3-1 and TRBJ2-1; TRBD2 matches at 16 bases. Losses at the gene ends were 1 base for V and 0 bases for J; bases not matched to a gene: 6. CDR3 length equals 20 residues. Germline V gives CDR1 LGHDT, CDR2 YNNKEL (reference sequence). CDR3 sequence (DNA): TGTGCCAGCAGCCAAGGCACGGGACTAGCGGGAGGGCCCTCCTACAATGAGCAGTTCTTC. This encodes CASSQGTGLAGGPSYNEQFF.

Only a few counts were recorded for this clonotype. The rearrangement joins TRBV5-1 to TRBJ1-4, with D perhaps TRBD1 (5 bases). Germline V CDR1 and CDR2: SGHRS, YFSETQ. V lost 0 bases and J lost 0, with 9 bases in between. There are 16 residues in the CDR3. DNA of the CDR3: TGCGCCAGCAGCTTGGGCCTCAGGGCAACTAATGAAAAACTGTTTTTT. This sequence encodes CASSLGLRATNEKLFF. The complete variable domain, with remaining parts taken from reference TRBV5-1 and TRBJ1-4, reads KAGVTQTPRYLIKTRGQQVTLSCSPISGHRSVSWYQQTPGQGLQFLFEYFSETQRNKGNFPGRFSGRQFSNSRSEMNVSTLELGDSALYLCASSLGLRATNEKLFFGSGTQLSVL.

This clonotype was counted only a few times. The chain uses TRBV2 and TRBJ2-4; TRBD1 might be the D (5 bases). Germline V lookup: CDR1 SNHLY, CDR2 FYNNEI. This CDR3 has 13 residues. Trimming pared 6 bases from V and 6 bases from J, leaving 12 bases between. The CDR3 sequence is CASRGRGANIQYF. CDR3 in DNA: TGTGCCAGCAGGGGAAGGGGCGCAAACATTCAGTACTTC.

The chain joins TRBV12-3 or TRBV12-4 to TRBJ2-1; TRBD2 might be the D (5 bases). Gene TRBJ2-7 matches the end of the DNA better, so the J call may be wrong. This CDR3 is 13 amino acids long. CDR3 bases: TGTGCCAGCAGTTTACGGGGATACGGTGTGCAGTACTTC. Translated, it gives CASSLRGYGVQYF.

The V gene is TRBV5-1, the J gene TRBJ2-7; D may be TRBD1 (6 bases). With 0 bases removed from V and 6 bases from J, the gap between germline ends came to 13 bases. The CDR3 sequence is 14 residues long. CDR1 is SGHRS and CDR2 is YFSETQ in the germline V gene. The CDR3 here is CASSLGQGLFEQYF. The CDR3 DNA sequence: TGCGCCAGCAGCTTGGGTCAGGGGCTATTCGAGCAGTACTTC.

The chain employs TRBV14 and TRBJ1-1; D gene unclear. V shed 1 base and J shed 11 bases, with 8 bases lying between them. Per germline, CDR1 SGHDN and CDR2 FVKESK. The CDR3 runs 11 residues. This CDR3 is CASSQARTAFF. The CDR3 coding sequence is TGTGCCAGCAGCCAAGCAAGAACGGCTTTCTTT.

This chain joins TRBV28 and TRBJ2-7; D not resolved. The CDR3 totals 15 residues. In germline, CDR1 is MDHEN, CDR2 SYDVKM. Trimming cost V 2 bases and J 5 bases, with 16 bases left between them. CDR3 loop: CASSLHPTSANEQYF. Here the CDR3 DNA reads TGTGCCAGCAGTTTACACCCCACATCGGCAAACGAGCAGTACTTC.

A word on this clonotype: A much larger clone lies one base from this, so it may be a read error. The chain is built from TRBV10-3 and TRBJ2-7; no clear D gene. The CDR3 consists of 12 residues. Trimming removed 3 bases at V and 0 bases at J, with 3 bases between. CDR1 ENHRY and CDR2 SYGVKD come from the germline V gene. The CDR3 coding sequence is TGTGCCATCAGTGATTCCTCCTACGAGCAGTACTTC. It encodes CAISDSSYEQYF.

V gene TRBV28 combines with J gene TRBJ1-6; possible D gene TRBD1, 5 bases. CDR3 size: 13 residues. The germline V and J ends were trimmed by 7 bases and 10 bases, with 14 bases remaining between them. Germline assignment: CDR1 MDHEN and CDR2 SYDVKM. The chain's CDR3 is CASTPSGDSPLHF. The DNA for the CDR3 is TGTGCCAGCACCCCTTCCGGGGACTCACCCCTCCACTTT.

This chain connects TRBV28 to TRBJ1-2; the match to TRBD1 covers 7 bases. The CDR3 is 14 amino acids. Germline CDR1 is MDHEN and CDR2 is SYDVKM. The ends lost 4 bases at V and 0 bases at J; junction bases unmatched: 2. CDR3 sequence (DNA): TGTGCCAGCAGTTGGGGACAGTCTAACTATGGCTACACCTTC. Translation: CASSWGQSNYGYTF.